Below are 3 T cell receptor beta chains sequenced from a single sample in a study of CD4+ T cells in melanoma. Repertoires were generated with immunoSEQ multiplex PCR, while TCRdb's copy carries only in-frame clones and drops some. The repertoire consists of about 110,000 clones, with approximately 90% occurring once and the leading ten covering approximately 3.5%. The source material was peripheral blood. The receptors here all came from a human donor with melanoma.

This chain joins TRBV10-3 and TRBJ2-7; 7 nucleotides agree with TRBD2. Unmatched junction bases numbered 6, after V lost 4 bases and J lost 6 bases. Germline V gene sequence: CDR1 ENHRY, CDR2 SYGVKD. This CDR3 spans 13 amino acids. The CDR3 reads CAISGGGRLEQYF. Written as DNA, the CDR3 is TGTGCCATCAGTGGGGGGGGGAGGCTCGAGCAGTACTTC.

This chain links TRBV19 with TRBJ2-7; D may be TRBD1 or TRBD2 (6 bases each). This CDR3 contains 16 residues. The ends were cut back, 5 bases at V and 7 bases at J, with 24 bases in the middle. Germline-derived CDR1 and CDR2 are LNHDA and SQIVND (reference sequence). In nucleotides, the CDR3 is TGTGCCAGTAGTGTCCCCGGGGGCCAAGGCGCTCGAGAGCAGTACTTC. Translating gives CASSVPGGQGAREQYF.

The J gene is TRBJ1-5, the V gene TRBV4-1; D remains ambiguous. There are 15 residues in the CDR3. V lost 4 bases, J lost 2 bases, and 12 bases lay in between. Per the germline V gene, CDR1 is MGHRA and CDR2 is YSYEKL. CDR3 nucleotides: TGCGCCAGCAGCCCGGGCAGGATGGGCAATCAGCCCCAGCATTTT. This encodes CASSPGRMGNQPQHF.